This paragraph covers one TCR beta chain sequence. The data were taken from a study of tumour-infiltrating T cells in Burkitt lymphoma. As for the study in general: Overall and progression-free survival were predicted by productive clonality.

Using immunoSEQ multiplex PCR, the repertoire was profiled, and TCRdb retains in-frame clones only, with some absent. The sample has approximately 15,000 clones; around 30% are singletons. The CDR3 covers 14 residues. Germline loops: CDR1 LNHDA, CDR2 SQIVND (reference sequence). V lost 3 bases, J lost 5 bases, and 6 bases stayed unmatched. The sequenced sample was tumor tissue. The chain couples TRBV19 to TRBJ1-2, with 7 bases identical to TRBD1. The clonotype comes from a human donor with diffuse large B-cell lymphoma. Here the CDR3 DNA reads TGTGCCAGTAGTATTCAGGGGGGACTGTATGGCTACACCTTC. It translates to CASSIQGGLYGYTF.